This T cell receptor beta chain was sequenced in a study of control samples from healthy donors and cancer patients. Measured with immunoSEQ multiplex PCR; TCRdb has only the in-frame clones, and not every one. Of about 70,000 clones in the sample, about 89% are singletons; the top ten hold under 3%. The sequencing input was PBMCs. This TCR came from a woman in her fifties or sixties with head and neck cancer.

CDR3 bases: TGTGCCAGCAGCCTTAGCGGGGGGGCCCTCGGTTCTAAAGGTACGCAGTATTTT. Protein product: CASSLSGGALGSKGTQYF. This chain joins TRBV3-1 (or the pseudogene TRBV3-2) and TRBJ2-3; 11 bases map to TRBD2. The CDR3 length is 18 residues. The germline V gene has CDR1 LGHDT and CDR2 YNNKEL (reference sequence). V shed 4 bases and J 8 bases; nucleotides not matched to a gene: 17.